One TCR beta chain is described in this entry. These data belong to a study of blood T cell repertoires in COVID-19. Across the study: PBMCs, B-cell-depleted T cells, or T cells were the source of the cDNA or gDNA that made up the material.

The V and J ends lost 2 bases and 6 bases respectively, with 13 bases between them. The CDR3 has 14 amino acids. The germline CDR1 and CDR2 sequences are SGDLS and YYNGEE. Authors' data handling: Estimated nucleated cell counts came from reference gene primer amplification. Data came from immunoSEQ multiplex PCR; TCRdb stores just in-frame clones and leaves some out. That table supplies the V and J calls and clone size; D and trimming were determined from the DNA. Of about 100,000 clones listed, about 80% are singletons. This chain connects TRBV9 to TRBJ2-3, with D possibly matching TRBD1 (6 bases). The sample was peripheral blood. The sequence derives from a human donor in a cohort sampled during active COVID-19. CDR3 DNA: TGTGCCAGCAGCGTTACAGGGTCGGGGGATACGCAGTATTTT. Translated, it gives CASSVTGSGDTQYF.